This record covers a single TCR beta chain. The source of the sample is a study of OX40 agonist ivuxolimab in advanced cancers. The repertoire was sequenced with immunoSEQ multiplex PCR; TCRdb's copy has only in-frame clones and lacks some. The sample carries 90,000 to 95,000 clones, around 87% recorded once. Germline V gene data show CDR1 as MNHEY and CDR2 as SMNVEV (reference sequence). This CDR3 contains 16 residues. V was pared by 5 bases and J by 4 bases, with 20 bases between. The source of this sequence is an adult with an advanced solid tumor such as melanoma, head and neck, liver or kidney cancer. The V and J genes are TRBV27 and TRBJ1-2, with D unclear. The sample was CD4+ or CD8+ T cells sorted from blood, taken in a trial of the OX40 agonist ivuxolimab. CDR3 amino acids: CASSDRARLWFYGYTF. The CDR3 DNA follows: TGTGCCAGCAGTGATAGGGCCCGCCTGTGGTTCTATGGCTACACCTTC.